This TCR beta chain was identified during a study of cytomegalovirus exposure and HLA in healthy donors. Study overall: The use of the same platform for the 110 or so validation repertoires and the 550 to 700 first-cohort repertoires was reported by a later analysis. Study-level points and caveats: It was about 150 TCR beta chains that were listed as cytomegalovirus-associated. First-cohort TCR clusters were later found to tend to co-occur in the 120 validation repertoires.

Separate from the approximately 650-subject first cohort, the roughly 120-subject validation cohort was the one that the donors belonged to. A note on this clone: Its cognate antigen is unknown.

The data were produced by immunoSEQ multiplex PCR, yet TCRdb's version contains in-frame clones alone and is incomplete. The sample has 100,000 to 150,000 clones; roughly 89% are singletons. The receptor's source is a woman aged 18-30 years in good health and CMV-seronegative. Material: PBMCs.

The CDR3 reads CASSGNGVTEAFF. The CDR3 DNA is TGTGCCAGCAGCGGTAACGGTGTTACTGAAGCTTTCTTT. The J gene is TRBJ1-1, the V gene TRBV5-5; no reliable D call. Germline V gene lookup returns CDR1 SGHKS and CDR2 YYEKEE (reference sequence). The V gene lost 4 bases and the J gene lost 5 bases, with 12 bases spanning the gap. The CDR3 sequence is 13 residues long.